The 29 T cell receptor beta chains below come from one sample, sequenced in a study of T cells in Graves' hyperthyroidism and ophthalmopathy. It was RNA transcripts that yielded the amplified TCR beta CDR3 regions. Initially, a first-round RT-PCR of the TCR CDR3 employed the HTBI primer set. TCRdb re-called the multiplex PCR reads with MiXCR, one entry per CDR3 protein. The table lists 690,000 or so distinct CDR3 sequences, 15% to 20% of them singletons. The sample comprised blood. These receptors were obtained from a woman between 50 and 59 years old with Graves' hyperthyroidism that later progressed to Graves' ophthalmopathy.

The J gene is TRBJ2-5, the V gene TRBV11-2; 12 bases agree with TRBD2. There are 15 residues in the CDR3. CDR1 is SGHAT, CDR2 FQNNGV, per germline. The V gene end was trimmed by 4 bases and the J gene end by 7 bases; junction bases not matched to a gene: 7. The CDR3 protein is CASSSPSGGAGTQYF. CDR3 nucleotide sequence: TGTGCCAGCAGCTCACCTAGCGGGGGGGCTGGGACCCAGTACTTC.

This clonotype was counted ten times or more. The chain employs TRBV2 and TRBJ1-1, with 9 bases identical to TRBD1. V trimming: 6 bases; J trimming: 4 bases; junction bases outside the gene matches: 9. Looked up from germline, CDR1 is SNHLY and CDR2 is FYNNEI. The CDR3 length is 15 residues. CDR3 nucleotide sequence: TGTGCCAGCAGAGATAACAGGGGGCTCGTCACTGAAGCTTTCTTT. Its protein product is CASRDNRGLVTEAFF.

This clonotype was seen only a few times. J is TRBJ1-2 and V is TRBV9, with 8 bases fitting TRBD1. The germline V gene encodes CDR1 SGDLS and CDR2 YYNGEE. V lost 0 bases and J lost 6; bases outside the gene matches: 4. There are 14 residues in the CDR3. The CDR3 loop is CASSVGRGLDGYTF. The CDR3 nucleotides read TGTGCCAGCAGCGTAGGCAGGGGGCTCGATGGCTACACCTTC. The full variable domain, rest sourced from reference TRBV9 and TRBJ1-2, is DSGVTQTPKHLITATGQRVTLRCSPRSGDLSVYWYQQSLDQGLQFLIQYYNGEERAKGNILERFSAQQFPDLHSELNLSSLELGDSALYFCASSVGRGLDGYTFGSGTRLTVV.

The sample holds a few counts of this clonotype. The genes are TRBV19 and TRBJ2-3, with D maybe TRBD2 (6 bases). There are 16 residues in the CDR3. Per the germline V gene, CDR1 is LNHDA and CDR2 is SQIVND (reference sequence). V lost 5 bases and J lost 6, with 21 bases in between. The CDR3 protein is CASSPLPGTGSDTQYF. The CDR3 DNA sequence: TGTGCCAGTAGTCCCCTCCCCGGGACTGGGAGCGATACGCAGTATTTT.

The rearrangement uses TRBV20-1 and TRBJ2-7; tentative D call: TRBD1 (8 bases). There are 14 residues in the CDR3. CDR1 and CDR2 (germline): DFQATT, SNEGSKA (reference sequence). The V end lost 5 bases, the J end lost 3 bases, and 17 bases lay between the germline ends. CDR3 bases: TGCAGTGCTTACACAGGGGGGGGCAGCTACGAGCAGTACTTC. Translated: CSAYTGGGSYEQYF.

This clonotype appeared a few times. The chain couples TRBV29-1 to TRBJ2-7; a possible D gene is TRBD2 (6 bases). Germline V lookup: CDR1 SQVTM, CDR2 ANQGSEA. Trimming took off 4 bases at V and 0 bases at J, with 16 bases between the two ends. The CDR3 has 15 amino acids. The CDR3 nucleotides are TGCAGCGTTGGGGGGACTGAGTTGAGCTCCTACGAGCAGTACTTC. Translating it yields CSVGGTELSSYEQYF.

The chain joins TRBV12-3 or TRBV12-4 to TRBJ2-7, with 11 positions matching TRBD2. V lost 3 bases, J lost 8 bases, and 6 bases stayed unmatched. The CDR3 runs to 14 residues. The CDR3 spells CASSLFLAGGKQYF. CDR3 DNA sequence: TGTGCCAGCAGTTTGTTTCTAGCGGGGGGTAAGCAGTACTTC.

The rearrangement links TRBV5-1 to TRBJ1-2; 8 bases are a match to TRBD1. Germline assignment: CDR1 SGHRS and CDR2 YFSETQ. The V gene end was trimmed by 4 bases and the J gene end by 4 bases; junction bases not matched to a gene: 9. The CDR3 consists of 15 residues. The CDR3 spells CASSGGDRPIYGYTF. The CDR3 DNA reads as TGCGCCAGCAGCGGAGGGGACAGGCCTATCTATGGCTACACCTTC.

The rearrangement joins TRBV9 to TRBJ2-1; 10 bases line up with TRBD2. Looked up from germline, CDR1 is SGDLS and CDR2 is YYNGEE. The V gene end was trimmed by 4 bases and the J gene end by 9 bases; junction bases not matched to a gene: 7. This CDR3 has 14 amino acids. The DNA for the CDR3 is TGTGCCAGCAGCCGTAGCGGGGGGTTCGGTGAGCAGTTCTTC. Translation gives CASSRSGGFGEQFF. The entire variable domain, with the rest obtained from reference TRBV9 and TRBJ2-1, is as follows: DSGVTQTPKHLITATGQRVTLRCSPRSGDLSVYWYQQSLDQGLQFLIQYYNGEERAKGNILERFSAQQFPDLHSELNLSSLELGDSALYFCASSRSGGFGEQFFGPGTRLTVL.

This clonotype showed up many times. The J gene is TRBJ2-7, the V gene TRBV7-9; the D is unclear. The CDR3 has 15 amino acids. V was pared by 1 base and J by 6 bases, with 16 bases between. Germline V gene sequence: CDR1 SEHNR, CDR2 FQNEAQ (reference sequence). The CDR3 DNA reads TGTGCCAGCAGCTTAGGGTCTTTTGGGGTCGGCGAGCAGTACTTC. The encoded protein is CASSLGSFGVGEQYF.

This clonotype was detected many times. The chain has TRBV5-1 and TRBJ1-1; possible D gene TRBD1, 5 bases. This CDR3 region has 15 residues. The V and J ends lost 5 bases and 1 base respectively, with 15 bases between them. Germline V CDR1 and CDR2: SGHRS, YFSETQ. CDR3 region: CASSRGVSRNTEAFF. Written as DNA, the CDR3 is TGCGCCAGCAGTCGGGGGGTAAGCAGGAACACTGAAGCTTTCTTT. The full variable domain, in which reference TRBV5-1 and TRBJ1-1 provide the parts outside the CDR3, is KAGVTQTPRYLIKTRGQQVTLSCSPISGHRSVSWYQQTPGQGLQFLFEYFSETQRNKGNFPGRFSGRQFSNSRSEMNVSTLELGDSALYLCASSRGVSRNTEAFFGQGTRLTVV.

This clonotype was found many times. The J gene is TRBJ1-1, the V gene TRBV24-1; D call uncertain. Trimming stripped 3 bases from V and 4 bases from J, with 11 bases between. Germline lookup yields CDR1 KGHDR and CDR2 SFDVKD. The CDR3 length is 14 residues. Written as DNA, the CDR3 is TGTGCCACCAGTGATACAGCCGGGAGCACTGAAGCTTTCTTT. Translated, it gives CATSDTAGSTEAFF.

The chain employs TRBV7-9 and TRBJ1-4; maybe TRBD1 (5 bases). The V end was cut by 4 bases, the J end by 2 bases, with 14 bases between. The germline V gene encodes CDR1 SEHNR and CDR2 FQNEAQ (reference sequence). The CDR3 runs 16 residues. In DNA, the CDR3 is TGTGCCAGCAGCTACGGACCGCGGGGCACTAATGAAAAACTGTTTTTT. It encodes CASSYGPRGTNEKLFF.

The chain recombines TRBV6-2 or TRBV6-3 with TRBJ1-5; possibly TRBD1 for D (5 bases). The germline gives CDR1 MNHEY, CDR2 SVGEGT. V was trimmed by 6 bases and J by 2 bases, leaving 14 bases between them. The CDR3 runs to 15 residues. For the CDR3, the DNA is TGTGCCAGCAGGGAGGGGTATATGGGCAATCAGCCCCAGCATTTT. The encoded protein is CASREGYMGNQPQHF.

This clonotype was seen many times. The V and J genes are TRBV2 and TRBJ1-2; unclear D gene. The V end was cut by 4 bases, the J end by 0 bases, with 6 bases between. Germline V CDR1 and CDR2: SNHLY, FYNNEI. CDR3 length: 13 residues. The CDR3 nucleotides read TGTGCCAGCAGTGTCGGGGCTAACTATGGCTACACCTTC. Its translation is CASSVGANYGYTF.

This clonotype was seen a few times. V is TRBV27 and J is TRBJ2-7; D tentatively fits TRBD1 or TRBD2 (6 bases each). The V end lost 8 bases, the J end lost 5 bases, and 16 bases lay between the germline ends. Germline V gene lookup returns CDR1 MNHEY and CDR2 SMNVEV (reference sequence). The CDR3 extends over 13 amino acids. CDR3 region: CASGTGSGDEQYF. In nucleotides, the CDR3 is TGTGCCAGCGGTACAGGGTCGGGGGACGAGCAGTACTTC.

CDR3 sequence: CASSYSWGGEKLFF. The CDR3 coding sequence is TGTGCCAGCAGTTACTCTTGGGGAGGTGAAAAACTGTTTTTT. The chain links TRBV6-5 to TRBJ1-4; D gene unclear. This CDR3 is 14 amino acids long. The V end was cut by 0 bases, the J end by 7 bases, with 9 bases between. Germline CDR1 is MNHEY and CDR2 is SVGAGI.

The sample holds many counts of this clonotype. The chain uses TRBV11-2 and TRBJ2-7, with 7 bases aligning to TRBD2. Unmatched junction bases numbered 15, after V lost 5 bases and J lost 2 bases. The CDR3 is made up of 17 amino acids. Germline V gene sequence: CDR1 SGHAT, CDR2 FQNNGV. The DNA of the CDR3 is TGTGCCAGCAGCCCACAACCCGGACTAGTCAGCGCCTACGAGCAGTACTTC. This translates into CASSPQPGLVSAYEQYF.

V usage is TRBV15 and J usage is TRBJ1-5, with 8 bases fitting TRBD1. Germline V gene data show CDR1 as LNHNV and CDR2 as YYDKDF (reference sequence). The CDR3 runs 14 residues. V was clipped by 4 bases and J by 5 bases; unmatched bases: 4. CDR3 sequence (DNA): TGTGCCACCAGCATGAGGACAGGGTATCAGCCCCAGCATTTT. Protein product: CATSMRTGYQPQHF.

This clonotype occurred a few times. The CDR3 spells CASSPGGGVYSNQPQHF. CDR3 nucleotide sequence: TGTGCCAGCAGCCCAGGGGGGGGGGTCTATAGCAATCAGCCCCAGCATTTT. The V gene is TRBV7-2, the J gene TRBJ1-5, with TRBD1 identical over 7 bases. CDR3 length equals 17 residues. Germline loops: CDR1 SGHTA, CDR2 FQGNSA. The V segment lost 5 bases and the J segment 0 bases; nucleotides outside the gene matches: 10.

The rearrangement uses TRBV12-3 or TRBV12-4 and TRBJ1-3; unclear D gene. The V gene lost 3 bases and the J gene lost 3 bases, with 12 bases spanning the gap. CDR3 length equals 15 residues. CDR3 DNA sequence: TGTGCCAGCAGTTTTGGGGAGAGCGGTGGAAACACCATATATTTT. Protein product: CASSFGESGGNTIYF.

The chain links TRBV12-5 to TRBJ1-2; D unclear. Germline CDR1 reads LGHNT; CDR2 reads FRNRAP. The CDR3 runs 15 residues. Trimming removed 1 base from V and 7 bases from J, with 16 bases in between. CDR3 in amino acids: CASGLDYSGAVGYTF. The CDR3 DNA sequence: TGTGCTAGTGGTTTGGACTATTCGGGCGCGGTTGGCTACACCTTC.

Only a few counts were recorded for this clonotype. The chain couples TRBV19 to TRBJ2-1, with TRBD2 matching 12 bases. V was clipped by 10 bases and J by 10 bases; unmatched bases: 8. CDR3 length equals 13 residues. Per germline, CDR1 LNHDA and CDR2 SQIVND (reference sequence). This CDR3 reads CATSGLAGQEQFF. The CDR3 bases are TGTGCCACCTCAGGACTAGCGGGGCAGGAGCAGTTCTTC. The whole variable domain, remainder taken from reference TRBV19 and TRBJ2-1, is DGGITQSPKYLFRKEGQNVTLSCEQNLNHDAMYWYRQDPGQGLRLIYYSQIVNDFQKGDIAEGYSVSREKKESFPLTVTSAQKNPTAFYLCATSGLAGQEQFFGPGTRLTVL.

V gene TRBV5-6 combines with J gene TRBJ1-4, with a tentative D call TRBD1 (5 bases). Trimming removed 1 base at V and 7 bases at J, with 20 bases between. The length of the CDR3 is 17 residues. The germline CDR1 and CDR2 sequences are SGHDT and YYEEEE. CDR3 DNA sequence: TGTGCCAGCAGCTTGTCACCAGGGTCTATTCTAGGTGAAAAACTGTTTTTT. Amino acids: CASSLSPGSILGEKLFF.

For the CDR3, the DNA is TGTGCCAGTAGTATAGATTGGAGCGGGTCCTACAATGAGCAGTTCTTC. Residues: CASSIDWSGSYNEQFF. The gene calls are TRBV19 and TRBJ2-1; weak D call: TRBD2 (6 bases). Deletions cut 0 bases from V and 1 base from J, with 10 bases between. The germline V gene has CDR1 LNHDA and CDR2 SQIVND (reference sequence). The CDR3 covers 16 residues.

This rearrangement joins TRBV7-3 to TRBJ1-6; D unclear. Trimming stripped 5 bases from V and 10 bases from J, with 21 bases between. This CDR3 is built from 16 residues. Germline V gene data show CDR1 as SGHTA and CDR2 as FQGTGA. This CDR3 is CASSGRIVDHSSPLHF. The DNA of the CDR3 is TGTGCCAGCAGCGGCCGGATTGTGGATCATAGCTCACCCCTCCACTTT.

The rearrangement uses TRBV5-1 and TRBJ1-1; 8 nucleotides align to TRBD1. There are 16 residues in the CDR3. After removal of 0 bases from V and 4 bases from J, the junction contained 8 bases not matched to a gene. From germline, CDR1 is SGHRS and CDR2 YFSETQ. DNA for the CDR3: TGCGCCAGCAGCTTGGTCCCCGAAACAGGGGGCACTGAAGCTTTCTTT. It codes for CASSLVPETGGTEAFF.

This clonotype was found many times. The CDR3 sequence: CASSPLRGGPRETQYF. Here the CDR3 DNA reads TGTGCCAGCAGCCCCCTGCGGGGGGGCCCTCGAGAGACCCAGTACTTC. The rearrangement joins TRBV3-1 to TRBJ2-5; TRBD2 aligns across 9 bases. The V segment lost 4 bases and the J segment 4 bases; nucleotides outside the gene matches: 10. This CDR3 spans 16 amino acids. Germline lookup yields CDR1 LGHDT and CDR2 YNNKEL (reference sequence).

This clonotype was counted between two and nine times. This rearrangement joins TRBV7-8 to TRBJ1-1; D is unresolved. Between the trimmed V and J ends, which lost 6 bases and 4 bases, there was a span of 9 bases. This CDR3 has 12 residues. CDR1 is SGHVS, CDR2 FQNEAQ, per germline. The CDR3 region has the DNA TGTGCCAGCAGATCAGTGGGCACTGAAGCTTTCTTT. Residues: CASRSVGTEAFF.